Sequencing of this T cell receptor (beta chain) was carried out in a study of blood T cell repertoires in COVID-19. Study details: PBMCs, B-cell-depleted T cells, or T cells were the source of the cDNA or gDNA that made up the material.

The assay was immunoSEQ multiplex PCR, and TCRdb's table has in-frame clones only and misses some. Of roughly 56,000 clones in the sample, about 82% were seen once. The junction had 13 bases not matched to a gene; V was cut back by 6 bases and J by 4 bases. Germline CDR1 reads SNHLY; CDR2 reads FYNNEI. There are 17 residues in the CDR3. The chain uses TRBV2 and TRBJ2-1; 9 bases line up with TRBD1. What was sequenced was peripheral blood. This clonotype originated in a man aged 65 to 85 with acute or convalescent COVID-19. In DNA, the CDR3 is TGTGCCAGCAGACCCGGACAGGGGAGGTCATCGTACAATGAGCAGTTCTTC. Its translation: CASRPGQGRSSYNEQFF.